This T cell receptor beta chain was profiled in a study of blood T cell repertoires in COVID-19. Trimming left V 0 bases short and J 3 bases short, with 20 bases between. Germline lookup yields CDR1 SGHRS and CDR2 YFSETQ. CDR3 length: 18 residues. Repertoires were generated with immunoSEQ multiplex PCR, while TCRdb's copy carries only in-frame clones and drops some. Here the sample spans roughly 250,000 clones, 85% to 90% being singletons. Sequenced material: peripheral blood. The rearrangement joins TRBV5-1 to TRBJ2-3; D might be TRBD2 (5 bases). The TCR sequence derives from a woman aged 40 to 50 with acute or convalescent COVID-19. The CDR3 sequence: CASSLVILRVGRTDTQYF. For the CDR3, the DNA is TGCGCCAGCAGCTTGGTAATTCTGCGGGTTGGTCGGACAGATACGCAGTATTTT.